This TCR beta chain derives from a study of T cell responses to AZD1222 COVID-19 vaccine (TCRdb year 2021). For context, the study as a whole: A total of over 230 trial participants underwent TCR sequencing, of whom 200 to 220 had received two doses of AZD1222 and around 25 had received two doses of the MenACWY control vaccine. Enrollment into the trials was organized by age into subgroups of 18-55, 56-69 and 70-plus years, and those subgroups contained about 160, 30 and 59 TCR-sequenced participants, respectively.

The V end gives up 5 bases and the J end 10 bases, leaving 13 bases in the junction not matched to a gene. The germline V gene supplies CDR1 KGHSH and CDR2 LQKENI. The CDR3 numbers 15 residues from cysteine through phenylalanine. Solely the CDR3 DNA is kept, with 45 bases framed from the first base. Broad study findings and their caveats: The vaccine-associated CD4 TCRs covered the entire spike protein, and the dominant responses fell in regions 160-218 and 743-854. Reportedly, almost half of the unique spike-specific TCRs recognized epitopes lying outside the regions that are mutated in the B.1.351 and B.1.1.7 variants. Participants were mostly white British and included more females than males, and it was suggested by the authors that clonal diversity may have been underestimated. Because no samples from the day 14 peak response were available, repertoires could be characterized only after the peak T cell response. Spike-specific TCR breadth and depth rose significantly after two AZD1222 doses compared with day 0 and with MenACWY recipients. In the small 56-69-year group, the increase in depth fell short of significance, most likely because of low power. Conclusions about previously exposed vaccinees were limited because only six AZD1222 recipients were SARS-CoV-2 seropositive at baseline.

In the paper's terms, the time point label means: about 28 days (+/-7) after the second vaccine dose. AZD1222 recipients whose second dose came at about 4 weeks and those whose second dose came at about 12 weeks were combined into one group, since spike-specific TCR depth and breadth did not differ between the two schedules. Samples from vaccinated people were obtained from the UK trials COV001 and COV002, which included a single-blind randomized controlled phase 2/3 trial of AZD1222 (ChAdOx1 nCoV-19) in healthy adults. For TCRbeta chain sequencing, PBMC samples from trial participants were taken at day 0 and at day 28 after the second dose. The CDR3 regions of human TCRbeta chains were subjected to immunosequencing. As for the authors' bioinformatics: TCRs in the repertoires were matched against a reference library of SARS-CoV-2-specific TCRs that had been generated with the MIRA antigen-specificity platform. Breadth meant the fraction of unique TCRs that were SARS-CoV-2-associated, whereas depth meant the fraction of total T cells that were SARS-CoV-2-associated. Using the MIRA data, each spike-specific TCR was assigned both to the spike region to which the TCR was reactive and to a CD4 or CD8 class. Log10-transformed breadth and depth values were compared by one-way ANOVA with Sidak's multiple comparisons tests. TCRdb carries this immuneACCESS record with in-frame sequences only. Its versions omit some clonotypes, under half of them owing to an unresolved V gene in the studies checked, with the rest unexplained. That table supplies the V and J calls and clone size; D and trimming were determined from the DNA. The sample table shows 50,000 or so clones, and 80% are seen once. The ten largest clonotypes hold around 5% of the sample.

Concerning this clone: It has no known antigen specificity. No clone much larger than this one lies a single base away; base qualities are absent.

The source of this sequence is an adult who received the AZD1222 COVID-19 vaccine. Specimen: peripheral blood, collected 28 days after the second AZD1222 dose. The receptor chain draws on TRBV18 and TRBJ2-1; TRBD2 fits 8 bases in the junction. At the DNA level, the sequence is TGTGCCAGCTCAGGCGCGAGCGGGGGACTCGGGGAGCAGTTCTTC. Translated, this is CASSGASGGLGEQFF.